The 19 T cell receptor beta chains below come from one sample, sequenced in a study of OX40 agonist ivuxolimab in advanced cancers. Profiling relied on immunoSEQ multiplex PCR, and the TCRdb table lists in-frame clones only, not all of them. The profile covers 65,000 to 95,000 clones, with around 88% appearing a single time and about 0.76% taken by the ten largest. Sample: CD4+ or CD8+ T cells sorted from blood, taken in a trial of the OX40 agonist ivuxolimab. Receptors were obtained from an adult with an advanced solid tumor such as melanoma, head and neck, liver or kidney cancer.

The chain combines TRBV19 with TRBJ2-1, with 7 positions matching TRBD1. This CDR3 spans 17 amino acids. Germline-derived CDR1 and CDR2 are LNHDA and SQIVND (reference sequence). The junction had 12 bases not matched to a gene; V was cut back by 5 bases and J by 2 bases. The CDR3 DNA sequence: TGTGCCAGTAGTCAGAACCCACAGGGGACGACCTACAATGAGCAGTTCTTC. Its translation: CASSQNPQGTTYNEQFF.

The V gene is TRBV30, the J gene TRBJ2-2; D remains ambiguous. The germline V gene has CDR1 GTSNPN and CDR2 SVGIG (reference sequence). V was shortened by 0 bases and J by 8 bases, with 13 bases between the two germline ends. The CDR3 loop spans 14 amino acids. The CDR3 reads CAWSVGYSGGELFF. CDR3 nucleotide sequence: TGTGCCTGGAGTGTTGGCTACTCGGGTGGGGAGCTGTTTTTT.

This chain joins TRBV15 and TRBJ2-1; 9 nucleotides line up with TRBD2. Trimming cost V 1 base and J 4 bases; bases outside gene matches: 2. The CDR3 is 15 residues long. From germline, CDR1 is LNHNV and CDR2 YYDKDF (reference sequence). In DNA form, the CDR3 reads TGTGCCACCAGCAGAGGTCTAGCGGGGTACAATGAGCAGTTCTTC. Its protein is CATSRGLAGYNEQFF.

J is TRBJ1-1 and V is TRBV4-3; D is undetermined. There are 15 residues in the CDR3. Germline V gene data show CDR1 as LGHNA and CDR2 as YSLEER. The V end lost 0 bases, the J end lost 2 bases, and 10 bases lay between the germline ends. The CDR3 sequence is CASSQDRGVNTEAFF. For the CDR3, the DNA is TGCGCCAGCAGCCAAGACCGAGGAGTTAACACTGAAGCTTTCTTT.

The table lists this clone with a few counts. The same CDR3 is also encoded by other DNA sequences in this sample. The genes are TRBV30 and TRBJ2-7; a weak D match, TRBD2 (6 bases). The CDR3 runs 13 residues. V lost 4 bases to trimming and J lost 2 bases, with 12 bases between them. The germline V gene encodes CDR1 GTSNPN and CDR2 SVGIG (reference sequence). The CDR3 spells CAWTEGPAYEQYF. CDR3 nucleotides: TGTGCCTGGACGGAGGGGCCAGCCTACGAGCAGTACTTC.

The chain recombines TRBV19 with TRBJ1-2; tentatively, D is TRBD1 (6 bases). CDR3 length equals 14 residues. Trimming pared 2 bases from V and 3 bases from J, leaving 10 bases between. CDR1 and CDR2 from the germline V gene are LNHDA and SQIVND (reference sequence). In DNA form, the CDR3 reads TGTGCCAGTAGTATACAACAGGGAGACTATGGCTACACCTTC. This sequence encodes CASSIQQGDYGYTF.

V usage is TRBV9 and J usage is TRBJ2-7; the D is unclear. The CDR3 totals 15 residues. Trimming stripped 4 bases from V and 2 bases from J, with 16 bases between. In germline, CDR1 is SGDLS, CDR2 YYNGEE. For the CDR3, the DNA is TGTGCCAGCAGCCCCCCCCCGGGTGGGGCCTACGAGCAGTACTTC. Translated, it gives CASSPPPGGAYEQYF.

Points on this clone: Germline is not matched at one junction end, which may reflect a read error. This rearrangement joins TRBV5-6 to TRBJ1-2; D ambiguous. Germline CDR1 and CDR2: SGHDT and YYEEEE. The length of the CDR3 is 15 residues. Here the CDR3 DNA reads TGTGCCAGCAGCCGCGACCGGGGAACTAATTATGGCTACACCTTC. It encodes CASSRDRGTNYGYTF.

This chain's CDR3 is CASSLGSTIYF. The CDR3 nucleotides read TGTGCCAGCAGCTTAGGTTCCACCATATATTTT. The chain combines TRBV7-2 with TRBJ1-3; D call uncertain. Between the trimmed V and J ends, which lost 1 base and 9 bases, there was a span of 4 bases. This CDR3 has 11 residues. Germline V lookup: CDR1 SGHTA, CDR2 FQGNSA.

The chain carries TRBV29-1 and TRBJ1-5; TRBD1 matches 7 bases. The CDR3 has 13 amino acids. V shed 6 bases and J 5 bases; nucleotides not matched to a gene: 7. Germline V gene data show CDR1 as SQVTM and CDR2 as ANQGSEA. CDR3 coding DNA: TGCAGCGTCGCCGGGACAGAGGATCAGCCCCAGCATTTT. Translating it yields CSVAGTEDQPQHF.

The gene calls are TRBV9 and TRBJ2-3; the match to TRBD2 covers 12 bases. The CDR3 has 14 residues. V gave up 4 bases and J gave up 7 bases; unmatched junction bases: 4. Germline assignment: CDR1 SGDLS and CDR2 YYNGEE. Written as DNA, the CDR3 is TGTGCCAGCAGCACCCGGACTAGCGGGAATACGCAGTATTTT. Translation: CASSTRTSGNTQYF. Complete variable domain (other parts from reference TRBV9 and TRBJ2-3): DSGVTQTPKHLITATGQRVTLRCSPRSGDLSVYWYQQSLDQGLQFLIQYYNGEERAKGNILERFSAQQFPDLHSELNLSSLELGDSALYFCASSTRTSGNTQYFGPGTRLTVL.

This rearrangement joins TRBV5-4 to TRBJ2-1, with a possible D match to TRBD2 (6 bases). Per germline, CDR1 SGHNT and CDR2 YYREEE (reference sequence). The ends were cut back, 0 bases at V and 6 bases at J, with 10 bases in the middle. The CDR3 covers 14 residues. CDR3 in DNA: TGTGCCAGCAGCTTGGTCGCGGGGACCAATGAGCAGTTCTTC. It codes for CASSLVAGTNEQFF.

The chain is built from TRBV27 and TRBJ1-5; the D gene is possibly TRBD1 (6 bases). The CDR3 length is 15 residues. V lost 4 bases and J 6 bases, leaving 16 bases between the germline ends. The germline V gene has CDR1 MNHEY and CDR2 SMNVEV (reference sequence). CDR3 loop: CASSSQGGFGQPQHF. CDR3 DNA: TGTGCCAGCAGTTCACAGGGTGGATTCGGTCAGCCCCAGCATTTT.

The CDR3 DNA sequence: TGTGCCAGCAGGAGAATTTTACACCCCACCGAGCAGTACTTC. It is translated as CASRRILHPTEQYF. The gene calls are TRBV14 and TRBJ2-7; D is uncertain. Trimming took off 6 bases at V and 6 bases at J, with 18 bases between the two ends. CDR1 SGHDN and CDR2 FVKESK come from the germline V gene. The CDR3 is 14 residues long.

The chain employs TRBV7-2 and TRBJ2-1; the D gene is possibly TRBD1 (5 bases). The length of the CDR3 is 15 residues. CDR1 is SGHTA, CDR2 FQGNSA, per germline. The ends were cut back, 0 bases at V and 2 bases at J, with 8 bases in the middle. The CDR3 spells CASSLAAGPYNEQFF. The CDR3 DNA reads as TGTGCCAGCAGCTTAGCAGCAGGGCCCTACAATGAGCAGTTCTTC.

The chain combines TRBV6-5 with TRBJ1-2; 8 positions agree with TRBD1. V trimming: 4 bases; J trimming: 6 bases; junction bases outside the gene matches: 4. CDR3 length: 13 residues. Germline V gives CDR1 MNHEY, CDR2 SVGAGI. The CDR3: CASSWGQADGYTF. The CDR3 nucleotides read TGTGCCAGCAGTTGGGGACAGGCGGATGGCTACACCTTC.

The J gene is TRBJ2-4, the V gene TRBV19; D uncertain. With 3 bases removed from V and 8 bases from J, the gap between germline ends came to 8 bases. This CDR3 region has 12 residues. CDR1 is LNHDA, CDR2 SQIVND, per germline (reference sequence). The CDR3 DNA is TGTGCCAGTAGTATTTATCCGCACATTCAGTACTTC. Translating gives CASSIYPHIQYF. Together with reference TRBV19 and TRBJ2-4, the CDR3 gives the full variable domain: DGGITQSPKYLFRKEGQNVTLSCEQNLNHDAMYWYRQDPGQGLRLIYYSQIVNDFQKGDIAEGYSVSREKKESFPLTVTSAQKNPTAFYLCASSIYPHIQYFGAGTRLSVL.

The chain has TRBV7-2 and TRBJ2-2; D not resolved. V was trimmed by 3 bases and J by 2 bases, leaving 10 bases between them. In germline, CDR1 is SGHTA, CDR2 FQGNSA. This CDR3 region has 15 residues. The CDR3: CASSFGQLNTGELFF. The DNA for the CDR3 is TGTGCCAGCAGCTTCGGGCAGTTAAACACCGGGGAGCTGTTTTTT. Filled out from reference TRBV7-2 and TRBJ2-2, the complete variable domain reads GAGVSQSPSNKVTEKGKDVELRCDPISGHTALYWYRQSLGQGLEFLIYFQGNSAPDKSGLPSDRFSAERTGGSVSTLTIQRTQQEDSAVYLCASSFGQLNTGELFFGEGSRLTVL.

The chain uses TRBV25-1 and TRBJ1-2; perhaps TRBD1 as D (6 bases). Trimming took off 1 base at V and 9 bases at J, with 12 bases between the two ends. Germline CDR1 and CDR2: MGHDK and SYGVNS. CDR3 length: 13 residues. The CDR3 region is CASSESRQASYTF. The CDR3 region has the DNA TGTGCCAGCAGTGAATCTAGACAGGCTAGCTACACCTTC.